This T cell receptor beta chain was captured by sequencing in a study of OX40 agonist ivuxolimab in advanced cancers. Study overall: Cohort: about 82% men, mean age 60, aged roughly 20 to 79. Partial responses were seen in three patients, one with hepatocellular carcinoma and two with cutaneous melanoma.

This CDR3 is 14 amino acids long. Per germline, CDR1 MDHEN and CDR2 SYDVKM. Trimming took 6 bases from V and 3 from J; bases not matched to a gene: 5. Sequencing was performed with immunoSEQ multiplex PCR; in TCRdb, only in-frame clones are kept and a portion is missing. The sample includes tens of thousands of clones, 90% to 95% seen only once; the top ten take 2.6%. This clone was seen a single time. Sequenced here: CD4+ or CD8+ T cells sorted from blood, sampled in a trial of the OX40 agonist ivuxolimab. The V and J genes are TRBV28 and TRBJ1-5; 7 nucleotides match TRBD1. The receptor comes from an adult with an advanced solid tumor such as melanoma, head and neck, liver or kidney cancer. CDR3 amino acids: CASSLQGLNQPQHF. The CDR3, as DNA: TGTGCCAGCAGCCTACAGGGGCTCAATCAGCCCCAGCATTTT.